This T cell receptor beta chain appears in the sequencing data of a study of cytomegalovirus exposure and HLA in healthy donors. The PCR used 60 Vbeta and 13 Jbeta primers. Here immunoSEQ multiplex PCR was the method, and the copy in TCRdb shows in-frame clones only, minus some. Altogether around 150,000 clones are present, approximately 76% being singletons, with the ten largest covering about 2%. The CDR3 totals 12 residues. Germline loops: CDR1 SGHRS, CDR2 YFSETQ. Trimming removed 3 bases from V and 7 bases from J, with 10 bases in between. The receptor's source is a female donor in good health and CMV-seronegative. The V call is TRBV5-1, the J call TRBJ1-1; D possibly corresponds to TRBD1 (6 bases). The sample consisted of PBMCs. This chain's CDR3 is CASSWGGGEAFF. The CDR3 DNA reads TGCGCCAGCAGCTGGGGAGGGGGTGAAGCTTTCTTT. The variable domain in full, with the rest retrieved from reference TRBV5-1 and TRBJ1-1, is KAGVTQTPRYLIKTRGQQVTLSCSPISGHRSVSWYQQTPGQGLQFLFEYFSETQRNKGNFPGRFSGRQFSNSRSEMNVSTLELGDSALYLCASSWGGGEAFFGQGTRLTVV.